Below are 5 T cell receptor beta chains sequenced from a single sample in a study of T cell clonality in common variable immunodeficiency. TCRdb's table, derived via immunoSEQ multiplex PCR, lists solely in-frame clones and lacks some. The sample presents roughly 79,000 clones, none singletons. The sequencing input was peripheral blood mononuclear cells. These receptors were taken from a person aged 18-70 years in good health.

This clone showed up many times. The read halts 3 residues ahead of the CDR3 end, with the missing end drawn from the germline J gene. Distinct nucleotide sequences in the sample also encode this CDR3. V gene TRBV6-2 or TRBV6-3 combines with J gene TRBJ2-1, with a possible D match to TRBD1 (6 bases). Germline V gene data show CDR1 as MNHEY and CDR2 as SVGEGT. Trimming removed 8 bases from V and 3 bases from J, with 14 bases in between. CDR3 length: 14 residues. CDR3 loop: CASSQGLIYNEQFF. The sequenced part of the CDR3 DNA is TGTGCCAGCTCCCAGGGGTTAATCTACAATGAG.

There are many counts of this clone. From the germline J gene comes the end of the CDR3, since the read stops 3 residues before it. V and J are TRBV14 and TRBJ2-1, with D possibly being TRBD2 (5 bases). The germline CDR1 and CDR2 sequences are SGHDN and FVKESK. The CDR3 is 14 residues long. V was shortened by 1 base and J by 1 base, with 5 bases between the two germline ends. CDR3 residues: CASSQAGSYNEQFF. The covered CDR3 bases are TGTGCCAGCAGCCAAGCGGGGTCCTACAATGAG.

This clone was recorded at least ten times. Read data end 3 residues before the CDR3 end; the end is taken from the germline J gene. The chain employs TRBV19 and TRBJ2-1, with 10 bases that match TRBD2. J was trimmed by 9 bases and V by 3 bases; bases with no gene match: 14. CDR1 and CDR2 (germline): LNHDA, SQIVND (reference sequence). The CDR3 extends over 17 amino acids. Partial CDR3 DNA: TGTGCCAGTAGTATTGGTTCTAGCGGGAGTCGAGGGAGTGAG. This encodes CASSIGSSGSRGSE. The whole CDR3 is CASSIGSSGSRGSEQFF.

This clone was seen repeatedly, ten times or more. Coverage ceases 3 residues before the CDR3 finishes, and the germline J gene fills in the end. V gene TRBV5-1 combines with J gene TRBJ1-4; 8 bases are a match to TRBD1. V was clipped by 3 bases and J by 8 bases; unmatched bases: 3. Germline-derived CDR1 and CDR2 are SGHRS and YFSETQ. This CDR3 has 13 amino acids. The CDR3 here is CASSSDRAEKLFF. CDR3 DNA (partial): TGCGCCAGCAGCTCGGACAGGGCGGAAAAA.

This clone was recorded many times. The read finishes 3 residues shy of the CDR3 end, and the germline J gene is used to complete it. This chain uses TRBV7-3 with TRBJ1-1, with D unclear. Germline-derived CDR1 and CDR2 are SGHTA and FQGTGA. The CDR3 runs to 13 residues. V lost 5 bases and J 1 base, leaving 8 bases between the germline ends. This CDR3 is CASSQTRNTEAFF. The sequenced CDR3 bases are TGTGCCAGCAGCCAGACTAGGAACACTGAA.